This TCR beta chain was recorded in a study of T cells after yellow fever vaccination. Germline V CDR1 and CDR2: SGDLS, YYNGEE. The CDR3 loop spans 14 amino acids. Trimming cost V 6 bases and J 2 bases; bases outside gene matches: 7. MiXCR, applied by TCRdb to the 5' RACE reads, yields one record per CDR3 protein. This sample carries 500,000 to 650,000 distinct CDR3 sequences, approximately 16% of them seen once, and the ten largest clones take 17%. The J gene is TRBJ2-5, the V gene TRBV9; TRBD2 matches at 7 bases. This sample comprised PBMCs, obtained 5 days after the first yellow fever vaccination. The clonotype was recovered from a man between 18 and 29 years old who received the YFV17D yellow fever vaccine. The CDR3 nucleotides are TGTGCCAGCACGATGTGGGGGGGTCAAGAGACCCAGTACTTC. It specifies CASTMWGGQETQYF.